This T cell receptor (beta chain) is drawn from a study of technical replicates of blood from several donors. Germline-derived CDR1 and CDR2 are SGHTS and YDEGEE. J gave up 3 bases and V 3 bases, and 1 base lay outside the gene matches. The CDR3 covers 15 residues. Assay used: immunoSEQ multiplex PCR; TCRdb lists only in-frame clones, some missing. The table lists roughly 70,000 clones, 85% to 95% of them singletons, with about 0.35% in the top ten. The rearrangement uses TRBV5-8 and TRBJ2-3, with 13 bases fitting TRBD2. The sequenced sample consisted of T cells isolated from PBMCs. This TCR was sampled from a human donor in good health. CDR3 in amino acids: CASSWTSGRTDTQYF. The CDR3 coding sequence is TGTGCCAGCAGCTGGACTAGCGGGAGAACAGATACGCAGTATTTT.